This TCR beta chain was profiled in a study of blood T cell repertoires in COVID-19. Self-reported history from a screening survey and questionnaire set each donor's cohort. The CDR3 totals 14 residues. Germline CDR1 reads SNHLY; CDR2 reads FYNNEI. Trimming at V came to 5 bases and at J to 8 bases, leaving 6 bases not matched to a gene. Assay: immunoSEQ multiplex PCR; the TCRdb copy retains only in-frame clones and omits some. The sample consists of 450,000 or so clones, around 90% of them appearing once. The sequence was obtained from a young man who had recovered from COVID-19. The V call is TRBV2, the J call TRBJ1-4; the match to TRBD1 covers 9 bases. The sequencing sample was made of PBMCs or T cells enriched from blood (not recorded which). CDR3 bases: TGTGCCAGCAGTCTGCGACAGGGGGGGGAAAAACTGTTTTTT. Residues: CASSLRQGGEKLFF.